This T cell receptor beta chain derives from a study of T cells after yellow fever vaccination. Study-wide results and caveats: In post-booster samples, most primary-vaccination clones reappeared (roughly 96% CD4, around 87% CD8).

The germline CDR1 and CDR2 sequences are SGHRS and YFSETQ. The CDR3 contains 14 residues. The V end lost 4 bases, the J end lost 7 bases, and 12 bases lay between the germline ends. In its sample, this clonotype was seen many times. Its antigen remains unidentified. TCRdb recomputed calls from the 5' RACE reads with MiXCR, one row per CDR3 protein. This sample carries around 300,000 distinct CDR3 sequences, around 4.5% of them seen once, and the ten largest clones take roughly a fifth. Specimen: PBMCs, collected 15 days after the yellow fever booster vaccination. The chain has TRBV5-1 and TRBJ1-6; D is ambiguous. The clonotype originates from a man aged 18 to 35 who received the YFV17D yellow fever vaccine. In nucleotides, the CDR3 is TGCGCCAGCAGCATTGGTTCGGGAAATTCACCCCTCCACTTT. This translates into CASSIGSGNSPLHF. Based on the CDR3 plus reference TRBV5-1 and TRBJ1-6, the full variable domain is KAGVTQTPRYLIKTRGQQVTLSCSPISGHRSVSWYQQTPGQGLQFLFEYFSETQRNKGNFPGRFSGRQFSNSRSEMNVSTLELGDSALYLCASSIGSGNSPLHFGNGTRLTVT.